This T cell receptor beta chain was observed in a study of blood T cell repertoires in COVID-19. The table lists this clone with a count of one. Original handling: The assay estimated nucleated cells by amplifying reference gene primers. Using immunoSEQ multiplex PCR, the repertoire was profiled, and TCRdb retains in-frame clones only, with some absent. V, J and clone size derive from that table, while D and trimming were established from the DNA sequence. The sample yields about 310,000 clones, approximately 89% seen once. The material sequenced was peripheral blood. The clonotype originates from a woman between 50 and 59 years old who had recovered from COVID-19.

CDR3 nucleotides: TGTGCCGGTCAGGGGAACACTGAAGCTTTCTTT. Its protein is CAGQGNTEAFF. This chain links TRBV30 with TRBJ1-1; possible D gene TRBD1, 5 bases. Germline-derived CDR1 and CDR2 are GTSNPN and SVGIG (reference sequence). The CDR3 extends over 11 amino acids. V was pared by 8 bases and J by 1 base, with 8 bases between.